The rows below give T cell receptor beta chains drawn from one sample of a study of CD4+ T cells in melanoma. Sequencing was performed with immunoSEQ multiplex PCR; in TCRdb, only in-frame clones are kept and a portion is missing. The sample carries more than 110,000 clones, around 90% recorded once. The origin of the receptors is a human donor with melanoma. Each CDR3 is given with its conserved first and last residue. D genes are given only for firm matches. The listing skips clone size in some rows; elsewhere it reads once, few, many or a size class.

d_call: NA
clone_size: NA
j_call: TRBJ1-2
v_call: TRBV27
cdr3_length: 13
cdr3_nt: TGTGCCAGCGCGCCTAGGGTACCCTATGGCTACACCTTC
cdr3_aa: CASAPRVPYGYTF

d_call: NA
clone_size: once
j_call: TRBJ1-4
v_call: TRBV6-1
cdr3_length: 14
cdr3_nt: TGTGCCAGCAACCCCGGGCCCCAACCCGGAAAACTGTTTTTT
cdr3_aa: CASNPGPQPGKLFF

d_call: TRBD1
clone_size: NA
j_call: TRBJ1-4
v_call: TRBV7-9
cdr3_length: 17
cdr3_nt: TGTGCCAGCAGCCCCCGACAGGGAGGGGCCCTCGGTGAAAAACTGTTTTTT
cdr3_aa: CASSPRQGGALGEKLFF

d_call: NA
clone_size: NA
j_call: TRBJ2-1
v_call: TRBV2
cdr3_length: 12
cdr3_nt: TGTGCCAGCAGTGAACGGAGCGGTGAGCAGTTCTTC
cdr3_aa: CASSERSGEQFF

d_call: NA
clone_size: NA
j_call: TRBJ2-2
v_call: TRBV7-6
cdr3_length: 16
cdr3_nt: TGTGCCAGCAGCTCCCGTGGAGGGGCGAACACCGGGGAGCTGTTTTTT
cdr3_aa: CASSSRGGANTGELFF

d_call: TRBD1
clone_size: once
j_call: TRBJ1-1
v_call: TRBV9
cdr3_length: 15
cdr3_nt: TGTGCCAGCAGCGTGAGGGACAGCTTGAACACTGAAGCTTTCTTT
cdr3_aa: CASSVRDSLNTEAFF

d_call: TRBD2
clone_size: once
j_call: TRBJ2-1
v_call: TRBV27
cdr3_length: 15
cdr3_nt: TGTGCCATCCCTCCAGCGGGGAAGAATTACAATGAGCAGTTCTTC
cdr3_aa: CAIPPAGKNYNEQFF

d_call: TRBD1
clone_size: NA
j_call: TRBJ1-2
v_call: TRBV30
cdr3_length: 14
cdr3_nt: TGTGCCTGGAGAACACAGGGGACCAACTATGGCTACACCTTC
cdr3_aa: CAWRTQGTNYGYTF

d_call: NA
clone_size: NA
j_call: TRBJ1-1
v_call: TRBV2
cdr3_length: 14
cdr3_nt: TGTGCCAGCAGTGAAGGACGGTCGTTCACTGAAGCTTTCTTT
cdr3_aa: CASSEGRSFTEAFF

d_call: NA
clone_size: NA
j_call: TRBJ2-2
v_call: TRBV5-1
cdr3_length: 16
cdr3_nt: TGCGCCAGCAGCTTGCTGGCTAGCGCTAACACCGGGGAGCTGTTTTTT
cdr3_aa: CASSLLASANTGELFF

d_call: NA
clone_size: NA
j_call: TRBJ1-2
v_call: TRBV6-6
cdr3_length: 15
cdr3_nt: TGTGCCAGCAGTTACCCCGAGGGACACAACTATGGCTACACCTTC
cdr3_aa: CASSYPEGHNYGYTF

d_call: TRBD2
clone_size: NA
j_call: TRBJ2-5
v_call: TRBV18
cdr3_length: 13
cdr3_nt: TGTGCCAGCTCACCGCAGGGAGGGGAGACCCAGTACTTC
cdr3_aa: CASSPQGGETQYF

d_call: NA
clone_size: NA
j_call: TRBJ2-1
v_call: TRBV5-6
cdr3_length: 16
cdr3_nt: TGTGCCAGCAGGGTGAGGTCTACAGCGGCTGACAATGAGCAGTTCTTC
cdr3_aa: CASRVRSTAADNEQFF

d_call: TRBD1
clone_size: NA
j_call: TRBJ1-1
v_call: TRBV27
cdr3_length: 13
cdr3_nt: TGTGCCAGCAGGGACAGGGGGAACACTGAAGCTTTCTTT
cdr3_aa: CASRDRGNTEAFF

d_call: TRBD1
clone_size: NA
j_call: TRBJ1-1
v_call: TRBV7-9
cdr3_length: 11
cdr3_nt: TGTGCCAGCAGCACGGGACAGAAAGCTTTCTTT
cdr3_aa: CASSTGQKAFF

d_call: NA
clone_size: NA
j_call: TRBJ2-1
v_call: TRBV7-3
cdr3_length: 17
cdr3_nt: TGTGCCAGCAGCCCAGGGGTAGGAGGAGGCACCCGAGGTGAGCAGTTCTTC
cdr3_aa: CASSPGVGGGTRGEQFF

d_call: TRBD1
clone_size: NA
j_call: TRBJ2-2
v_call: TRBV6-1
cdr3_length: 16
cdr3_nt: TGTGCCAGCAGTGACGGGACAGGGGGCATCCTCGGGGAGCTGTTTTTT
cdr3_aa: CASSDGTGGILGELFF

d_call: NA
clone_size: NA
j_call: TRBJ1-1
v_call: TRBV2
cdr3_length: 11
cdr3_nt: TGTGCCAGTGCACTTAACACTGAAGCTTTCTTT
cdr3_aa: CASALNTEAFF

d_call: TRBD2
clone_size: NA
j_call: TRBJ2-5
v_call: TRBV7-2
cdr3_length: 17
cdr3_nt: TGTGCCAGCAGCACCTACGGACTAGCGGGGGGGCTGGAGACCCAGTACTTC
cdr3_aa: CASSTYGLAGGLETQYF

d_call: NA
clone_size: NA
j_call: TRBJ2-1
v_call: TRBV4-2
cdr3_length: 12
cdr3_nt: TGTGCCAGCAGCCAAGAAGTCCATGAGCAGTTCTTC
cdr3_aa: CASSQEVHEQFF

d_call: NA
clone_size: NA
j_call: TRBJ2-3
v_call: TRBV9
cdr3_length: 15
cdr3_nt: TGTGCCAGCAGCGTAGGGGGGGGGCGTCCAGATACGCAGTATTTT
cdr3_aa: CASSVGGGRPDTQYF

d_call: NA
clone_size: NA
j_call: TRBJ1-6
v_call: TRBV10-3
cdr3_length: 12
cdr3_nt: TGTGCCATCAGTAACGGAAATTCACCCCTCCACTTT
cdr3_aa: CAISNGNSPLHF

d_call: NA
clone_size: few
j_call: TRBJ2-5
v_call: TRBV6-1
cdr3_length: 13
cdr3_nt: TGTGCCAGCAGGAGGTCTAGCCTGGAGACCCAGTACTTC
cdr3_aa: CASRRSSLETQYF

d_call: NA
clone_size: NA
j_call: TRBJ1-5
v_call: TRBV5-5
cdr3_length: 14
cdr3_nt: TGTGCCAGCAGCCACTCGGGGGGAAATCAGCCCCAGCATTTT
cdr3_aa: CASSHSGGNQPQHF

d_call: NA
clone_size: NA
j_call: TRBJ2-2
v_call: TRBV18
cdr3_length: 15
cdr3_nt: TGTGCCAGCTCACCATGGACGGGGGCCACCGGGGAGCTGTTTTTT
cdr3_aa: CASSPWTGATGELFF

d_call: NA
clone_size: NA
j_call: TRBJ1-1
v_call: TRBV5-4
cdr3_length: 13
cdr3_nt: TGTGCCAGCAGCTTCGACACAAGGGGTGCGGCTTTCTTT
cdr3_aa: CASSFDTRGAAFF

d_call: NA
clone_size: NA
j_call: TRBJ1-2
v_call: TRBV11-2
cdr3_length: 13
cdr3_nt: TGTGCCAGCAGCTTAGACACCGCCTATGGCTACACCTTC
cdr3_aa: CASSLDTAYGYTF

d_call: NA
clone_size: NA
j_call: TRBJ2-1
v_call: TRBV5-1
cdr3_length: 14
cdr3_nt: TGCGCCAGCAGCTTACCGGGCTCCTACAATGAGCAGTTCTTC
cdr3_aa: CASSLPGSYNEQFF

d_call: NA
clone_size: NA
j_call: TRBJ1-1
v_call: TRBV15
cdr3_length: 13
cdr3_nt: TGTGCCACCAGCAGTGAAATCGGCACTGAAGCTTTCTTT
cdr3_aa: CATSSEIGTEAFF

d_call: NA
clone_size: NA
j_call: TRBJ1-1
v_call: TRBV27
cdr3_length: 15
cdr3_nt: TGTGCCAGCAGTTGGAGACACCTGATGAACACTGAAGCTTTCTTT
cdr3_aa: CASSWRHLMNTEAFF

d_call: TRBD2
clone_size: NA
j_call: TRBJ2-3
v_call: TRBV7-3
cdr3_length: 15
cdr3_nt: TGTGCCAGCAGACAGAGGCGGGGGGGCACAGATACGCAGTATTTT
cdr3_aa: CASRQRRGGTDTQYF

d_call: TRBD1
clone_size: NA
j_call: TRBJ2-2
v_call: TRBV10-2
cdr3_length: 15
cdr3_nt: TGCGCCAGCGGGGGGACAGGGATGAACACCGGGGAGCTGTTTTTT
cdr3_aa: CASGGTGMNTGELFF

d_call: NA
clone_size: NA
j_call: TRBJ1-5
v_call: TRBV7-9
cdr3_length: 13
cdr3_nt: TGTGCCAGCAGCTGGGGGCCAAGTCAGCCCCAGCATTTT
cdr3_aa: CASSWGPSQPQHF

d_call: NA
clone_size: NA
j_call: TRBJ1-3
v_call: TRBV4-2
cdr3_length: 13
cdr3_nt: TGTGCCAGCACAGGTTCTCCTGGAAACACCATATATTTT
cdr3_aa: CASTGSPGNTIYF

d_call: NA
clone_size: few
j_call: TRBJ1-5
v_call: TRBV2
cdr3_length: 15
cdr3_nt: TGTGCCAGCAGTGCAGAAACAGGGAGGACTCAGCCCCAGCATTTT
cdr3_aa: CASSAETGRTQPQHF

d_call: NA
clone_size: NA
j_call: TRBJ2-7
v_call: TRBV7-9
cdr3_length: 17
cdr3_nt: TGTGCCAGCAGCCCCCTGGGGGAGGGGGGCTTGGTATACGAGCAGTACTTC
cdr3_aa: CASSPLGEGGLVYEQYF

d_call: NA
clone_size: NA
j_call: TRBJ1-1
v_call: TRBV19
cdr3_length: 14
cdr3_nt: TGTGCCAGTAACAGCCGGGGGCAGATGAATGAAGCTTTCTTT
cdr3_aa: CASNSRGQMNEAFF

d_call: NA
clone_size: NA
j_call: TRBJ2-2
v_call: TRBV18
cdr3_length: 12
cdr3_nt: TGTGCCAGCTCGAAAATTAACGGGGAGCTGTTTTTT
cdr3_aa: CASSKINGELFF

d_call: NA
clone_size: NA
j_call: TRBJ2-3
v_call: TRBV5-1
cdr3_length: 15
cdr3_nt: TGCGCCAGCAGCTTGTCACAGCCTGGAGTCCCAACGCAGTATTTT
cdr3_aa: CASSLSQPGVPTQYF

d_call: NA
clone_size: NA
j_call: TRBJ2-3
v_call: TRBV7-6
cdr3_length: 16
cdr3_nt: TGTGCCAGCAGCGAGCCGACAGGGAGGTCTACAGATACGCAGTATTTT
cdr3_aa: CASSEPTGRSTDTQYF

d_call: TRBD1
clone_size: NA
j_call: TRBJ1-5
v_call: TRBV2
cdr3_length: 14
cdr3_nt: TGTGCCAGCAGTGAACAGGGGGTAGATCAGCCCCAGCATTTT
cdr3_aa: CASSEQGVDQPQHF

d_call: NA
clone_size: once
j_call: TRBJ1-5
v_call: TRBV6-5
cdr3_length: 13
cdr3_nt: TGTGCCAGCAGTTACTCATCGGGTCAGCCCCAGCATTTT
cdr3_aa: CASSYSSGQPQHF

d_call: NA
clone_size: NA
j_call: TRBJ1-2
v_call: TRBV25-1
cdr3_length: 14
cdr3_nt: TGTGCCAGCAGTGAATTCGAGGGCCTATATGGCTACACCTTC
cdr3_aa: CASSEFEGLYGYTF

d_call: TRBD1
clone_size: NA
j_call: TRBJ1-5
v_call: TRBV19
cdr3_length: 14
cdr3_nt: TGTGCCAGTAGTATGACAGGGGGGAATCAGCCCCAGCATTTT
cdr3_aa: CASSMTGGNQPQHF

d_call: NA
clone_size: NA
j_call: TRBJ1-3
v_call: TRBV7-9
cdr3_length: 15
cdr3_nt: TGTGCCAGCAGCTTAACAGGGCCAGATGGAAACACCATATATTTT
cdr3_aa: CASSLTGPDGNTIYF